These T cell receptor beta chains were read from a single sample in a study of cytomegalovirus exposure and HLA in healthy donors. Assay used: immunoSEQ multiplex PCR; TCRdb lists only in-frame clones, some missing. The repertoire holds roughly 300,000 clones, with around 90% as singletons. The sample consisted of PBMCs. The receptor set was obtained from a woman aged 25 to 45 in good health and CMV-seropositive. CDR3s include the opening cysteine and the closing phenylalanine or tryptophan. D genes are given only for firm matches.

d_call,j_call,v_call,cdr3_aa
.,TRBJ1-1,TRBV4-1,CASSQDPGLSTEAFF
.,TRBJ2-7,TRBV2,CASSEFGENEQYF
.,TRBJ2-3,TRBV4-2,CASSQERLPTQYF
.,TRBJ2-7,TRBV28,CATGADTYEQYF
.,TRBJ2-1,TRBV10-3,CAISKTYTNNEQFF
.,TRBJ1-1,TRBV7-2,CASSLDGMFWGAAPEAFF
TRBD2,TRBJ2-5,TRBV27,CASSLFSGGAQETQYF
TRBD1,TRBJ1-1,TRBV7-3,CASSLQGQGMDTEAFF
.,TRBJ1-4,TRBV27,CASRYGQPGEKLFF
.,TRBJ2-7,TRBV5-6,CASSPGLGSYEQYF
.,TRBJ1-1,TRBV7-9,CASSPTGRGTEAFF
TRBD1,TRBJ2-5,TRBV2,CASSRNKGAQETQYF
.,TRBJ1-3,TRBV7-2,CASSPTYSGNTIYF
.,TRBJ2-3,TRBV20-1,CSAPWDTQYF
TRBD2,TRBJ2-3,TRBV30,CAWSAVRGGTDTQYF
TRBD2,TRBJ2-1,TRBV29-1,CSVEGLAGEYEQFF
TRBD2,TRBJ2-5,TRBV27,CASSPPQRLAGDGTQYF
.,TRBJ1-3,TRBV7-9,CASSFPPEESSGNTIYF
.,TRBJ1-2,TRBV6-5,CASRRGGDGYTF
TRBD2,TRBJ2-3,TRBV7-2,CASSLASRAGRTDTQYF
.,TRBJ1-6,TRBV7-6,CASSRDKGYQSPLHF
TRBD1,TRBJ1-2,TRBV5-4,CASSSPTQGANNYGYTF
.,TRBJ2-1,TRBV4-1,CASSSRERVNEQFF
.,TRBJ2-7,TRBV7-3,CASSFGRGPYEQYF
TRBD2,TRBJ2-3,TRBV7-6,CASSYSGFSTDTQYF
.,TRBJ1-1,TRBV30,CAWMVMGNTEAFF
.,TRBJ1-1,TRBV18,CASSPPRLRAGAEAFF
.,TRBJ1-5,TRBV28,CASSYEAGSNQPQHF
TRBD2,TRBJ2-3,TRBV4-1,CASSQLTSGGWDTQYF
.,TRBJ1-5,TRBV19,CASIRGINQPQHF
.,TRBJ2-3,TRBV29-1,CSVGSSDTQYF
.,TRBJ1-1,TRBV15,CATSKRTVNTEAFF
.,TRBJ1-1,TRBV7-3,CASSLYLNTEAFF
.,TRBJ2-7,TRBV11-1,CASSTDSYEQYF
.,TRBJ2-7,TRBV5-6,CASSSRASGSRGPYF
TRBD1,TRBJ2-7,TRBV2,CASIRDSATEQYF
TRBD1,TRBJ2-5,TRBV6-6,CASSDRDRGQETQYF
.,TRBJ1-1,TRBV6-5,CASSYVKGKMNTEAFF
TRBD1,TRBJ2-5,TRBV27,CASWTGLGETQYF
.,TRBJ1-2,TRBV6-5,CASSYQVGANYGYTF
.,TRBJ1-1,TRBV30,CAWSPPPERLLNTEAFF
.,TRBJ1-3,TRBV6-5,CASSAREGHGNTIYF
TRBD2,TRBJ2-7,TRBV2,CASRPWDRGLAGGPYEQYF
.,TRBJ2-4,TRBV28,CASSLRGDGSYF
.,TRBJ1-5,TRBV5-5,CASSEWGQAHQPQHF
.,TRBJ1-2,TRBV28,CASSPGSRRYGYTF
.,TRBJ1-2,TRBV19,CASSPLGSLYGYTF
.,TRBJ1-1,TRBV6-5,CASSLQSGRNTEAFF
.,TRBJ1-2,TRBV27,CASTNPWTVDGYTF
.,TRBJ2-2,TRBV4-1,CASSQTSQADTGELFF
.,TRBJ2-7,TRBV7-8,CASSQELQGTHEQYF
.,TRBJ2-3,TRBV7-9,CASSSDRAGDTQYF
.,TRBJ2-5,TRBV5-1,CASSLLGGETQYF
TRBD1,TRBJ2-7,TRBV25-1,CASSTGPAYEQYF
.,TRBJ1-3,TRBV23-1,CASLLSTGSVDTIYF
TRBD2,TRBJ2-7,TRBV28,CASRREPSHYEQYF